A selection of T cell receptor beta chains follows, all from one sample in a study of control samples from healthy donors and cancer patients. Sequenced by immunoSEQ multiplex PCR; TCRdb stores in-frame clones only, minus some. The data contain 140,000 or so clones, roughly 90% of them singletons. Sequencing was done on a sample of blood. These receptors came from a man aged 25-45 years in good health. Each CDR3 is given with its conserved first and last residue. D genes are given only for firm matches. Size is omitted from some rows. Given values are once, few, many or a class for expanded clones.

TGTGCCATCAGGACAGGTCGCGGCTACGAGCAGTACTTC,CAIRTGRGYEQYF,.,TRBV10-3,few,TRBJ2-7
TGCGCCAGCAGCCAAGATCCCTCCCCGATCGATGAGCAGTTCTTC,CASSQDPSPIDEQFF,.,TRBV4-1,.,TRBJ2-1
TGCAGCGTTGTAGCGGGGCTAGCGGGGGCGGGTCAGGTCAATGAGCAGTTCTTC,CSVVAGLAGAGQVNEQFF,TRBD2,TRBV29-1,.,TRBJ2-1
TGTGCCAGCTCACCAAGAGAAGGATCAGGGTCCAATGAAAAACTGTTTTTT,CASSPREGSGSNEKLFF,.,TRBV18,.,TRBJ1-4
TGTGCCAGCAGCTTGGAAGGGCCCCAAAGACGGACCGGGGAGCTGTTTTTT,CASSLEGPQRRTGELFF,.,TRBV5-6,once,TRBJ2-2
TGCAGCGTCCGACAGAATGGGGCCAACGTCCTGACTTTC,CSVRQNGANVLTF,.,TRBV29-1,.,TRBJ2-6
TGTGCCAGCAAAGCAGAAGGGGCTGGAAACACCATATATTTT,CASKAEGAGNTIYF,.,TRBV6-5,.,TRBJ1-3
TGTGCCAGTAGTATTGCGGATTCGGTGACAGATACGCAGTATTTT,CASSIADSVTDTQYF,.,TRBV19,.,TRBJ2-3
TGTGCCAGCAGCCAAGATGAGTGGGCAGCCGGGGAGCTGTTTTTT,CASSQDEWAAGELFF,.,TRBV4-2,few,TRBJ2-2
TGTGCCAGCAGTTACTCAGGACAGGGAAATGAAAAACTGTTTTTT,CASSYSGQGNEKLFF,TRBD1,TRBV6-5,.,TRBJ1-4
TGTGCCAGCAGCGTTGGTGTCGGGAAGGGAAGCTACACTGAAGCTTTCTTT,CASSVGVGKGSYTEAFF,.,TRBV9,.,TRBJ1-1
TGTGCCAGCAGCCTCGAACGAGAGACCCAGTACTTC,CASSLERETQYF,.,TRBV6-5,.,TRBJ2-5
TGTGCCAGCAGCCGGGGAACAGGGGCCGAGCAGTACTTC,CASSRGTGAEQYF,TRBD1,TRBV7-2,.,TRBJ2-7
TGTGCCACTACCGAACTCGGGAGCAATCAGCCCCAGCATTTT,CATTELGSNQPQHF,.,TRBV24-1,.,TRBJ1-5
TGTGCCAGTAGTAACCGCCGTAGCTCCTACGAGCAGTACTTC,CASSNRRSSYEQYF,.,TRBV19,.,TRBJ2-7
TGTGCCAGCAGTGTGGGCGAGAATGAGCAGTTCTTC,CASSVGENEQFF,.,TRBV2,.,TRBJ2-1
TGTGCCAGCAGCAAAGTCAACTCTAAAGACGAAAGCGGGATTGGTACAGATACGCAGTATTTT,CASSKVNSKDESGIGTDTQYF,.,TRBV21-1,.,TRBJ2-3
TGTGCCTGGAGGTGGGGGGGGAACACTGAAGCTTTCTTT,CAWRWGGNTEAFF,.,TRBV30,.,TRBJ1-1
TGTGCCAGCAGTGAAGCGGGAGGGCGGAATGAGCAGTTCTTC,CASSEAGGRNEQFF,TRBD2,TRBV2,.,TRBJ2-1
TGTGCCAGCCGAACCCCACCTACCAATGAGCAGTTCTTC,CASRTPPTNEQFF,.,TRBV11-3,.,TRBJ2-1
TGTGCCAGCAGCCACCGAGGGACAGATAATTCACCCCTCCACTTT,CASSHRGTDNSPLHF,TRBD1,TRBV5-5,.,TRBJ1-6
TGTGCCAGCGGTGACAGCACTGATCAGCCCCAGCATTTT,CASGDSTDQPQHF,.,TRBV27,.,TRBJ1-5
TGCGCCAGCAGCCAAGATTCGGGACTAGCGGCCTACAATGAGCAGTTCTTC,CASSQDSGLAAYNEQFF,TRBD2,TRBV4-1,once,TRBJ2-1
TGTGCCAGCAGCCCCACGGCCGGGACCTCCTACGAGCAGTACTTC,CASSPTAGTSYEQYF,.,TRBV5-6,.,TRBJ2-7
TGTGCCAGCAGCACCCGGGACAGGGGTAGGGGGACAGATACGCAGTATTTT,CASSTRDRGRGTDTQYF,TRBD1,TRBV11-3,once,TRBJ2-3
TGCGCCAGCAGCCCCGGGACTCCCCTGGAGACCCAGTACTTC,CASSPGTPLETQYF,.,TRBV5-1,.,TRBJ2-5
TGCAGCGTGTACAGAGTATATGGCTACACCTTC,CSVYRVYGYTF,.,TRBV29-1,.,TRBJ1-2
TGTGCCAGTAGTATGGGTGGGGCCAAAAACATTCAGTACTTC,CASSMGGAKNIQYF,.,TRBV19,.,TRBJ2-4